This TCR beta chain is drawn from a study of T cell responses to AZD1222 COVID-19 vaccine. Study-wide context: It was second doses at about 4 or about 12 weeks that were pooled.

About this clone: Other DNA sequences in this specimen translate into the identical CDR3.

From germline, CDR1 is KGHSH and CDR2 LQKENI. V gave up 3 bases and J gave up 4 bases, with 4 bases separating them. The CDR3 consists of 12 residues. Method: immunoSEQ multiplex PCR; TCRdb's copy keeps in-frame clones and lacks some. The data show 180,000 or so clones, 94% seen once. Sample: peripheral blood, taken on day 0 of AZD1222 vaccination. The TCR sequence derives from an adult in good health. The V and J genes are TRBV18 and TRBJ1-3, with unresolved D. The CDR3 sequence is CASSPGGNTIYF. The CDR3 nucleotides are TGTGCCAGCTCACCGGGGGGAAACACCATATATTTT.